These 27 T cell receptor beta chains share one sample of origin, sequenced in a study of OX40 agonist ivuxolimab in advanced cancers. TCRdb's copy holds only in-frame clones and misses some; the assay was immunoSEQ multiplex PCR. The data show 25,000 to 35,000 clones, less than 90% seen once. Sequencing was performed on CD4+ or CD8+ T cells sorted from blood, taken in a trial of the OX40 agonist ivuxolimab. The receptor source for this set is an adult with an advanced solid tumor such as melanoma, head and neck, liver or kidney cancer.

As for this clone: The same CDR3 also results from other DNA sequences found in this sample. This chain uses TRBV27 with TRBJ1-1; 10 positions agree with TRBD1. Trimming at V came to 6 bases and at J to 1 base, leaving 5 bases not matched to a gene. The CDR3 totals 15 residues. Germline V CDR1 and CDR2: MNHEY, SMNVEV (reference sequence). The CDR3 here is CASSLGTGANTEAFF. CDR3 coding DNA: TGTGCCAGCAGCCTGGGGACAGGGGCGAACACTGAAGCTTTCTTT.

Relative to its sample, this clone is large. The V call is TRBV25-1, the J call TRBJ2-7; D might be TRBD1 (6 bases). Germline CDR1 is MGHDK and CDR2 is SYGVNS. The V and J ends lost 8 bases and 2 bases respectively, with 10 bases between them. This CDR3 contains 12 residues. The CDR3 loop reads CASGAGAYEQYF. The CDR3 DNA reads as TGTGCCAGCGGGGCAGGGGCCTACGAGCAGTACTTC.

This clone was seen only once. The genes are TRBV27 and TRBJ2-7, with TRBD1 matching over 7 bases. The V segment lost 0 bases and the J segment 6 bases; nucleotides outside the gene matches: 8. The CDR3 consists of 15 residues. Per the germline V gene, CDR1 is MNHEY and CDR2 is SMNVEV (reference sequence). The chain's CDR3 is CASSLSKGAPLEQYF. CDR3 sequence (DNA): TGTGCCAGCAGTTTATCGAAGGGGGCGCCCCTCGAGCAGTACTTC.

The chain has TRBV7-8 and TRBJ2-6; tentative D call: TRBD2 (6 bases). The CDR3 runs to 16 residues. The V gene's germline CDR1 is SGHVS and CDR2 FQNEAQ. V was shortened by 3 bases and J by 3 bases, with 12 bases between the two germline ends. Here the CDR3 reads CASSFFPGVGANVLTF. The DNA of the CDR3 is TGTGCCAGCAGCTTTTTTCCGGGGGTTGGGGCCAACGTCCTGACTTTC.

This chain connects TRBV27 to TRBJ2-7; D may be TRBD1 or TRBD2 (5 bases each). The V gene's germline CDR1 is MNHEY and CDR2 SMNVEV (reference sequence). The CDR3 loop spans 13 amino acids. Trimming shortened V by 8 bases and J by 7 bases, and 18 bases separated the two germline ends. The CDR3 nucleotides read TGTGCCAGCGGGGAAGAGGGGCATCGAGAGCAGTACTTC. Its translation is CASGEEGHREQYF.

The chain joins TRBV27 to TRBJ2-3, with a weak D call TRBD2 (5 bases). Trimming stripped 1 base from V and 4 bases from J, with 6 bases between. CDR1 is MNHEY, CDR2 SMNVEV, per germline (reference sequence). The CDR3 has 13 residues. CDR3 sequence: CASSLFGADTQYF. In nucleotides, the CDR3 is TGTGCCAGCAGTTTATTCGGGGCAGATACGCAGTATTTT.

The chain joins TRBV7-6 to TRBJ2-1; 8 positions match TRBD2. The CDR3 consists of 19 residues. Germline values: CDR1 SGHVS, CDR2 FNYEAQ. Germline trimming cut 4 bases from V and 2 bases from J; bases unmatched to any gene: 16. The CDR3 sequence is CASSSYTPQGGRTYNEQFF. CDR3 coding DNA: TGTGCCAGCAGCTCCTATACCCCCCAAGGCGGGAGGACCTACAATGAGCAGTTCTTC.

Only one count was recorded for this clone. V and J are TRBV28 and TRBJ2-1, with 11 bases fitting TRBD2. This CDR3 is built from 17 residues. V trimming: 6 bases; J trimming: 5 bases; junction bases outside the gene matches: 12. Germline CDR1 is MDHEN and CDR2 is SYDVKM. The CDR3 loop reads CASRLQSLAGGNNEQFF. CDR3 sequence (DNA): TGTGCCAGCAGATTACAGTCCCTAGCGGGAGGCAACAATGAGCAGTTCTTC. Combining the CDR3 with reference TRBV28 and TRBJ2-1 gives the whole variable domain DVKVTQSSRYLVKRTGEKVFLECVQDMDHENMFWYRQDPGLGLRLIYFSYDVKMKEKGDIPEGYSVSREKKERFSLILESASTNQTSMYLCASRLQSLAGGNNEQFFGPGTRLTVL.

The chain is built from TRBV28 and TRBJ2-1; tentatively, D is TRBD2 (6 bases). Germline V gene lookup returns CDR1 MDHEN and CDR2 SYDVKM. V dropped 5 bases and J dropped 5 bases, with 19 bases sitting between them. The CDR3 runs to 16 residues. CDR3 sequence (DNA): TGTGCCAGCAGTCCCCTTGGGGGAGGCGCTAACAATGAGCAGTTCTTC. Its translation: CASSPLGGGANNEQFF.

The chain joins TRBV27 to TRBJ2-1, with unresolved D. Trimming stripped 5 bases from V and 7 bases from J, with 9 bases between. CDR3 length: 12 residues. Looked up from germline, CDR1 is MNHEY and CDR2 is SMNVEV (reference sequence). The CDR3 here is CASSLDSNEQFF. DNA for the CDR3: TGTGCCAGCAGTCTCGATTCTAATGAGCAGTTCTTC.

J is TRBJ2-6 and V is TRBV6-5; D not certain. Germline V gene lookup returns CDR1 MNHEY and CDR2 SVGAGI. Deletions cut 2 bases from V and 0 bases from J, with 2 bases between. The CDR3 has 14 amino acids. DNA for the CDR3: TGTGCCAGCAGTTACAGCTCTGGGGCCAACGTCCTGACTTTC. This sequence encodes CASSYSSGANVLTF.

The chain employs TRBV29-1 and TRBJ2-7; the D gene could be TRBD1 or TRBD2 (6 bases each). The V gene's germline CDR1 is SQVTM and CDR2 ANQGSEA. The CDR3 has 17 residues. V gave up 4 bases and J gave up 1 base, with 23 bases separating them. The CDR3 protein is CSVVGGLQGGFSYEQYF. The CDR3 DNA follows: TGCAGCGTTGTGGGGGGCCTTCAAGGAGGGTTTTCCTACGAGCAGTACTTC.

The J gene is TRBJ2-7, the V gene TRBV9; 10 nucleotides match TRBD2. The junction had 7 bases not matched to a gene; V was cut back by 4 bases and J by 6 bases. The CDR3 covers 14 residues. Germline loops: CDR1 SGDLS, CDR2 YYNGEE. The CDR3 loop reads CASSPQREGAEQYF. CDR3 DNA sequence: TGTGCCAGCAGCCCCCAGCGGGAGGGTGCCGAGCAGTACTTC.

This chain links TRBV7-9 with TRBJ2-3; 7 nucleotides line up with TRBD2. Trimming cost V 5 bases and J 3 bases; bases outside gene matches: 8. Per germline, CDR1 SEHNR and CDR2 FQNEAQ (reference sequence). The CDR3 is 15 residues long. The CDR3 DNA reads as TGTGCCAGCAGCCCCGGGACTACATTGACAGATACGCAGTATTTT. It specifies CASSPGTTLTDTQYF.

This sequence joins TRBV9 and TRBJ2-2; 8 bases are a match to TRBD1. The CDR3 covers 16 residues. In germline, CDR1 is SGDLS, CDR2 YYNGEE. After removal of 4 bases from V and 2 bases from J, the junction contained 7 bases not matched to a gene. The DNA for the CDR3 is TGTGCCAGCAGCATCCTCGACAGGGGCAACACCGGGGAGCTGTTTTTT. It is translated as CASSILDRGNTGELFF.

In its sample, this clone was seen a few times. CDR3 amino acids: CASSSEGIPIYGYTF. The CDR3 coding sequence is TGTGCCAGCAGCTCAGAGGGGATCCCTATCTATGGCTACACCTTC. The chain employs TRBV11-1 and TRBJ1-2; TRBD1 might be the D (5 bases). Germline loops: CDR1 SGHAT, CDR2 FQDESV (reference sequence). V lost 4 bases and J lost 4, with 16 bases in between. The CDR3 totals 15 residues.

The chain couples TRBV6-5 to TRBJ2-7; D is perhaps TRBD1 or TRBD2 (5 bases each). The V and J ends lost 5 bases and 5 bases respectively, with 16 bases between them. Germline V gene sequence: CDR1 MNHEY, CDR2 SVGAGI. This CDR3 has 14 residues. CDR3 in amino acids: CASSLGTPGDEQYF. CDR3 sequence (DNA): TGTGCCAGCAGTCTCGGGACCCCCGGGGACGAGCAGTACTTC.

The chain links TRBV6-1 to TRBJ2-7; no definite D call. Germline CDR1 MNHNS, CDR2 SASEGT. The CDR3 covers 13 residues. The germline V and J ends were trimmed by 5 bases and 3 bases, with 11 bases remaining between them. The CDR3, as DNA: TGTGCCAGCAGTAGCGACGGCTTCTACGAGCAGTACTTC. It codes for CASSSDGFYEQYF.

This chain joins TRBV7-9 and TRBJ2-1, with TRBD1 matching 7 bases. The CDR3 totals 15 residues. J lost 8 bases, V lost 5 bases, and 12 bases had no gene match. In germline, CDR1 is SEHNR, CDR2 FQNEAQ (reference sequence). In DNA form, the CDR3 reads TGTGCCAGCAGCCACCGGGACAGACTGCTCCATGAGCAGTTCTTC. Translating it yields CASSHRDRLLHEQFF.

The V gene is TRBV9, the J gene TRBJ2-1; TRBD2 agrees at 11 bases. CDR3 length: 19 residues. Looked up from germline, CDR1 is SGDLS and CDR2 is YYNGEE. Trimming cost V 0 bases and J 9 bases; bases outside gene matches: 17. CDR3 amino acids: CASSVEMEVAGGPGGEQFF. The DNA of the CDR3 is TGTGCCAGCAGCGTAGAGATGGAGGTAGCGGGAGGGCCTGGGGGTGAGCAGTTCTTC.

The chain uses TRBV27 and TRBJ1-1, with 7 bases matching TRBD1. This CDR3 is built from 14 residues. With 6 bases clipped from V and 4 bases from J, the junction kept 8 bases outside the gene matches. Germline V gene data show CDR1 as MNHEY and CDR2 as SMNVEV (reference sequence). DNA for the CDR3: TGTGCCAGCAGGCCCCCCAGGGGGGCCACTGAAGCTTTCTTT. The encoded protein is CASRPPRGATEAFF.

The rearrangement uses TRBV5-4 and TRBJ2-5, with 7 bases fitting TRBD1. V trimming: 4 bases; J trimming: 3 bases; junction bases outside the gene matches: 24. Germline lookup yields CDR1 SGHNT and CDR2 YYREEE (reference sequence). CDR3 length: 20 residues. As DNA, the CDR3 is TGTGCCAGCAGCCCCCAGTTTGAGACAGGGTTATCTTTTTATGAAGAGACCCAGTACTTC. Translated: CASSPQFETGLSFYEETQYF.

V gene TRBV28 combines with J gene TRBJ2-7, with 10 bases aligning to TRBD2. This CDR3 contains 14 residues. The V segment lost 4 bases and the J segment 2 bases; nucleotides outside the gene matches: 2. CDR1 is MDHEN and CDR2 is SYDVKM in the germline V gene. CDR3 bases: TGTGCCAGCAGTTGGACTAGCGGAGCCTACGAGCAGTACTTC. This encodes CASSWTSGAYEQYF.

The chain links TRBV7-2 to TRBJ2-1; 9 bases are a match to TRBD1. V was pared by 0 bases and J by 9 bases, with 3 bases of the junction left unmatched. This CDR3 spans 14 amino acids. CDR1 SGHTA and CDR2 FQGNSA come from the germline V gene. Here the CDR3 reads CASSLAVTGGEQFF. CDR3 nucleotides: TGTGCCAGCAGCTTAGCCGTGACAGGGGGTGAGCAGTTCTTC.

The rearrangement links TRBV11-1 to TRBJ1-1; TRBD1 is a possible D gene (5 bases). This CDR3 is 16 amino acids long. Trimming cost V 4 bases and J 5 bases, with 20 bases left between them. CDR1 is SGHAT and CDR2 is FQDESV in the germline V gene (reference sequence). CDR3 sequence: CASSSQPRVELTEAFF. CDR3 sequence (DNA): TGTGCCAGCAGCTCCCAACCCAGGGTTGAGTTGACTGAAGCTTTCTTT.

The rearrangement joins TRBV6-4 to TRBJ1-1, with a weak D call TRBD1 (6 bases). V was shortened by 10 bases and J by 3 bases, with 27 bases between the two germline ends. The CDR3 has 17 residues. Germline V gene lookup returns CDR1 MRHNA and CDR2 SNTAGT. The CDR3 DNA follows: TGTGCCAACCCCCGCAGGGGCAGGGGCGGACACTACACTGAAGCTTTCTTT. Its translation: CANPRRGRGGHYTEAFF.

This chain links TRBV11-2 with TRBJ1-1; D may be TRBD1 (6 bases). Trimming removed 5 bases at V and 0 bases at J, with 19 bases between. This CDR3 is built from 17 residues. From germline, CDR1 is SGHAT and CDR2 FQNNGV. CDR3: CASSGYSSGALNTEAFF. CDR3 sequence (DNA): TGTGCCAGCAGCGGATATTCGTCAGGGGCCCTGAACACTGAAGCTTTCTTT.